This paragraph reports one T cell receptor (beta chain). This specimen comes from a study of patients and donors after allogeneic stem cell transplantation. Using its own MiXCR run on the RT-PCR reads, TCRdb lists one record per CDR3 protein. The profile shows about 410,000 distinct CDR3 sequences, under 20% of them singletons. J gave up 3 bases and V 6 bases, and 5 bases lay outside the gene matches. This CDR3 is 15 amino acids long. CDR1 and CDR2 from the germline V gene are ENHRY and SYGVKD. This clonotype was obtained from a human donor who was either an allogeneic HSCT recipient or a stem cell or donor lymphocyte infusion donor (not recorded which). It is not recorded whose cells these are; they may come from a transplant donor. The V and J genes are TRBV10-3 and TRBJ1-5; TRBD1 aligns across 10 bases. Sample: blood, either unsorted or a sorted T cell fraction (not recorded which). CDR3: CAISPDRGFNQPQHF. The CDR3 DNA follows: TGTGCCATCAGCCCGGACAGGGGGTTCAATCAGCCCCAGCATTTT.